A selection of T cell receptor beta chains follows, all from one sample in a study of lymphopenia after photon versus proton radiotherapy. Repertoires were generated with immunoSEQ multiplex PCR, while TCRdb's copy carries only in-frame clones and drops some. Of about 26,000 clones listed, 75% to 90% are singletons. Sample: peripheral blood, taken from a patient treated with photon-based radiotherapy. The receptors here all came from a man aged 25 to 40 with gastric cancer. CDR3s include the opening cysteine and the closing phenylalanine or tryptophan. Each record gives: D gene, clone size, J gene, V gene, CDR3 DNA, CDR3 protein. The D gene is left open where the match is weak. Clone size is given for some rows only: seen once, a few or many times, or a class if the clone is expanded.

d_call: TRBD2; clone_size: -; j_call: TRBJ2-1; v_call: TRBV18; cdr3_nt: TGTGCCAGCTCACCGGGACTAGCGGGGGACAATGAGCAGTTCTTC; cdr3_aa: CASSPGLAGDNEQFF
d_call: TRBD1; clone_size: -; j_call: TRBJ2-7; v_call: TRBV11-3; cdr3_nt: TGTGCCAGCAGCTCACAGGGGACGCTCTACGAGCAGTACTTC; cdr3_aa: CASSSQGTLYEQYF
d_call: -; clone_size: -; j_call: TRBJ1-1; v_call: TRBV5-3; cdr3_nt: TGTGCCAGCAGTTTACAGGGCGTCACTGAAGCTTTCTTT; cdr3_aa: CASSLQGVTEAFF
d_call: TRBD1; clone_size: -; j_call: TRBJ2-7; v_call: TRBV10-3; cdr3_nt: TGTGCCATGGGAGAAGGGGCAGGGGGCGACGAGCAGTACTTC; cdr3_aa: CAMGEGAGGDEQYF
d_call: -; clone_size: -; j_call: TRBJ2-7; v_call: TRBV5-1; cdr3_nt: TGCGCCAGCGGAGGGGGACAAAACTACGAGCAGTACTTC; cdr3_aa: CASGGGQNYEQYF
d_call: TRBD1; clone_size: -; j_call: TRBJ1-1; v_call: TRBV7-3; cdr3_nt: TGTGCCAGCAGCCCCCCGAGGAGGGACAGGGGGCTCACTGAAGCTTTCTTT; cdr3_aa: CASSPPRRDRGLTEAFF
d_call: TRBD1; clone_size: -; j_call: TRBJ2-7; v_call: TRBV19; cdr3_nt: TGTGCCAGTAGTAAGGACAGGCTCAACGAGCAGTACTTC; cdr3_aa: CASSKDRLNEQYF
d_call: -; clone_size: -; j_call: TRBJ1-5; v_call: TRBV6-5; cdr3_nt: TGTGCCAGCAGCTTTGGGACGGGAAATCAGCCCCAGCATTTT; cdr3_aa: CASSFGTGNQPQHF
d_call: -; clone_size: -; j_call: TRBJ2-3; v_call: TRBV9; cdr3_nt: TGTGCCAGCAGCGTAGCTGTCCCAGATACGCAGTATTTT; cdr3_aa: CASSVAVPDTQYF
d_call: -; clone_size: -; j_call: TRBJ1-1; v_call: TRBV27; cdr3_nt: TGTGCCAGCAGTTCCCCCCAGACAAGGAACACTGAAGCTTTCTTT; cdr3_aa: CASSSPQTRNTEAFF
d_call: -; clone_size: -; j_call: TRBJ1-1; v_call: TRBV7-6; cdr3_nt: TGTGCCAGCAGCACCGGTATTAACACTGAAGCTTTCTTT; cdr3_aa: CASSTGINTEAFF
d_call: -; clone_size: -; j_call: TRBJ2-5; v_call: TRBV18; cdr3_nt: TGTGCCAGCTCACCACCCGCGGGTAGCAGTATCACCCAGTACTTC; cdr3_aa: CASSPPAGSSITQYF
d_call: -; clone_size: -; j_call: TRBJ1-4; v_call: TRBV21-1; cdr3_nt: TGTGTCAGCCTCCGAAAGGGCGTTAATGAAAAACTGTTTTTT; cdr3_aa: CVSLRKGVNEKLFF
d_call: -; clone_size: -; j_call: TRBJ2-7; v_call: TRBV5-8; cdr3_nt: TGTGCCAGCCGCTCCTACGAGCAGTACTTC; cdr3_aa: CASRSYEQYF
d_call: TRBD1; clone_size: -; j_call: TRBJ1-4; v_call: TRBV2; cdr3_nt: TGTGCCAGCAGTGAAGTTGGACAGGGGGCGGGAACTAATGAAAAACTGTTTTTT; cdr3_aa: CASSEVGQGAGTNEKLFF
d_call: -; clone_size: once; j_call: TRBJ1-1; v_call: TRBV28; cdr3_nt: TGTGCCACCAACTCCCGATTTACTGAAGCTTTCTTT; cdr3_aa: CATNSRFTEAFF
d_call: -; clone_size: -; j_call: TRBJ2-5; v_call: TRBV7-9; cdr3_nt: TGTGCCAGCTCCCTCGACGCTAGCCCAGAGACCCAGTACTTC; cdr3_aa: CASSLDASPETQYF
d_call: -; clone_size: -; j_call: TRBJ2-7; v_call: TRBV28; cdr3_nt: TGTGCCAGCAAGTCCCCACAAGGGAGCTCCTACGAGCAGTACTTC; cdr3_aa: CASKSPQGSSYEQYF
d_call: -; clone_size: once; j_call: TRBJ2-5; v_call: TRBV28; cdr3_nt: TGTGCCAGCAGTCGCGCAAGGGTTGGGGCGGAGACCCAGTACTTC; cdr3_aa: CASSRARVGAETQYF
d_call: TRBD1; clone_size: -; j_call: TRBJ2-7; v_call: TRBV7-9; cdr3_nt: TGTGCCAGCAGCAAAGGGACAGGGGATGTCGAGCAGTACTTC; cdr3_aa: CASSKGTGDVEQYF
d_call: -; clone_size: -; j_call: TRBJ2-1; v_call: TRBV5-1; cdr3_nt: TGCGCCAGCAGCGTTTATAAGGGCCCCATCCAGGACCTCAATGAGCAGTTCTTC; cdr3_aa: CASSVYKGPIQDLNEQFF
d_call: TRBD2; clone_size: once; j_call: TRBJ2-3; v_call: TRBV7-6; cdr3_nt: TGTGCCAGCAGCACCCCTAGGACTAGCGGGGATTACACAGATACGCAGTATTTT; cdr3_aa: CASSTPRTSGDYTDTQYF
d_call: TRBD1; clone_size: few; j_call: TRBJ1-5; v_call: TRBV18; cdr3_nt: TGTGCCAGCTCAACTAATACAGGGGGGAGCAGTCAGCCCCAGCATTTT; cdr3_aa: CASSTNTGGSSQPQHF
d_call: -; clone_size: -; j_call: TRBJ2-3; v_call: TRBV20-1; cdr3_nt: TGCAGTGCCCATCACCAAGATACGCAGTATTTT; cdr3_aa: CSAHHQDTQYF
d_call: TRBD2; clone_size: -; j_call: TRBJ2-3; v_call: TRBV28; cdr3_nt: TGTGCCAGCAGCCCCACTAGCGCAAGCACAGATACGCAGTATTTT; cdr3_aa: CASSPTSASTDTQYF
d_call: -; clone_size: -; j_call: TRBJ2-1; v_call: TRBV4-2; cdr3_nt: TGTGCCAGCAGCCGGGTGGTCGAATCCTACAATGAGCAGTTCTTC; cdr3_aa: CASSRVVESYNEQFF
d_call: TRBD1; clone_size: -; j_call: TRBJ1-2; v_call: TRBV5-1; cdr3_nt: TGCGCCAGCAGCACGGGGACAGGGGGAAACTATGGCTACACCTTC; cdr3_aa: CASSTGTGGNYGYTF
d_call: -; clone_size: once; j_call: TRBJ1-3; v_call: TRBV7-9; cdr3_nt: TGTGCCAGCAGCTTATCCCGGACACTTACTGGAAACACCATATATTTT; cdr3_aa: CASSLSRTLTGNTIYF
d_call: -; clone_size: -; j_call: TRBJ1-1; v_call: TRBV20-1; cdr3_nt: TGCAGTGCTAGGTTAAATACTGAAGCTTTCTTT; cdr3_aa: CSARLNTEAFF
d_call: -; clone_size: -; j_call: TRBJ1-3; v_call: TRBV18; cdr3_nt: TGTGCCAGCTCACCACCGGGAGCTAGCTCTGGAAACACCATATATTTT; cdr3_aa: CASSPPGASSGNTIYF
d_call: TRBD1; clone_size: once; j_call: TRBJ1-1; v_call: TRBV4-1; cdr3_nt: TGCGCCAGCAGACAACAGGGGCGGAACACTGAAGCTTTCTTT; cdr3_aa: CASRQQGRNTEAFF
d_call: -; clone_size: -; j_call: TRBJ1-3; v_call: TRBV5-5; cdr3_nt: TGTGCCAGCAGCTTTCCCCCCGGAGACACCATATATTTT; cdr3_aa: CASSFPPGDTIYF
d_call: -; clone_size: -; j_call: TRBJ2-6; v_call: TRBV7-8; cdr3_nt: TGTGCCAGCAGCGTTGCCTCTGGGGCCAACGTCCTGACTTTC; cdr3_aa: CASSVASGANVLTF
d_call: -; clone_size: -; j_call: TRBJ2-3; v_call: TRBV5-6; cdr3_nt: TGTGCCAGCAGCTTAGGCGGGACCAGCACAGATACGCAGTATTTT; cdr3_aa: CASSLGGTSTDTQYF
d_call: -; clone_size: -; j_call: TRBJ1-6; v_call: TRBV19; cdr3_nt: TGTGCCAGTAGTACACTCTCAACCTATAATTCACCCCTCCACTTT; cdr3_aa: CASSTLSTYNSPLHF
d_call: TRBD1; clone_size: -; j_call: TRBJ1-2; v_call: TRBV28; cdr3_nt: TGTGCCAGCAGTTTGGGACAGTATCGTGATGGCTACACCTTC; cdr3_aa: CASSLGQYRDGYTF
d_call: -; clone_size: -; j_call: TRBJ1-5; v_call: TRBV10-2; cdr3_nt: TGCGCCAGCAGTGATGGGAGCAGGGGTTATCAGCCCCAGCATTTT; cdr3_aa: CASSDGSRGYQPQHF
d_call: -; clone_size: -; j_call: TRBJ2-2; v_call: TRBV27; cdr3_nt: TGTGCCAGCAGTTGGGGACTCACCGGGGAGCTGTTTTTT; cdr3_aa: CASSWGLTGELFF
d_call: TRBD2; clone_size: -; j_call: TRBJ2-1; v_call: TRBV7-3; cdr3_nt: TGTGCCAGCAGCCATTCACAAGCGGGGTACAATGAGCAGTTCTTC; cdr3_aa: CASSHSQAGYNEQFF
d_call: -; clone_size: -; j_call: TRBJ1-6; v_call: TRBV7-2; cdr3_nt: TGTGCCAGTACCTTGGACATAACCTATAATTCACCCCTCCACTTT; cdr3_aa: CASTLDITYNSPLHF
d_call: -; clone_size: -; j_call: TRBJ2-7; v_call: TRBV5-1; cdr3_nt: TGCGCCAGCAGCTTTGTCGGGTCCTCCTACGAGCAGTACTTC; cdr3_aa: CASSFVGSSYEQYF